Listed below are T cell receptor beta chains from one sample, sequenced in a study of tissue T cells after allogeneic stem cell transplantation. TCRdb's copy holds only in-frame clones and misses some; the assay was immunoSEQ multiplex PCR. Of tens of thousands of clones listed, over 85% are singletons. The sequencing here drew on blood, taken before transplantation. The source is a woman aged 35-70 years who later had graft-versus-host disease after an allogeneic stem cell transplant. Both conserved end residues are trimmed from each CDR3.

v_gene: TRBV30; CDR3aa: AFTLRSGANVLT
v_gene: TRBV28; CDR3aa: ASTDGGGFVYGYT
v_gene: TRBV6-5; CDR3aa: ASASGMTYEQY
v_gene: TRBV3-1/TRBV3-2; CDR3aa: ASSQVYEKLF
v_gene: TRBV10-1; CDR3aa: ASENQDRSLISNQPQH
v_gene: TRBV5-5; CDR3aa: ASSSYWGEEHNEQF
v_gene: TRBV4-1; CDR3aa: ASSQERDRNTDTQY
v_gene: TRBV9; CDR3aa: ASSTGVGSRGDTQY
v_gene: TRBV5-8; CDR3aa: ASSLGHYQGLNTEAF
v_gene: TRBV3-1/TRBV3-2; CDR3aa: ASSQMEGSTEAF
v_gene: TRBV28; CDR3aa: ASSQTSGRDPSYNEQF
v_gene: TRBV27; CDR3aa: ASSFSPDASYGYT
v_gene: TRBV30; CDR3aa: AWSVNPEAF
v_gene: TRBV18; CDR3aa: ASSSRLAGAYNEQF
v_gene: TRBV18; CDR3aa: ASSRYGTEAF
v_gene: TRBV6-2/TRBV6-3; CDR3aa: ASSYSGTSLYEQY
v_gene: TRBV18; CDR3aa: ASSPLADTSSGNTIY
v_gene: TRBV11-2; CDR3aa: ASSVTGEGQPQH
v_gene: TRBV5-4; CDR3aa: ASSSGQGAIQETQY
v_gene: TRBV6-2/TRBV6-3; CDR3aa: ASSPRDRGSDYGYT
v_gene: TRBV7-9; CDR3aa: ASSLLPGEKLF
v_gene: TRBV3-1/TRBV3-2; CDR3aa: ASSQGAGGPRMQY
v_gene: TRBV25-1; CDR3aa: ASGRAGSWSYT
v_gene: TRBV7-8; CDR3aa: ASSLGTSGRAETQY
v_gene: TRBV4-3; CDR3aa: ASSQARTGYEQY
v_gene: TRBV5-1; CDR3aa: ASRGAGLAKNIQY
v_gene: TRBV5-1; CDR3aa: ASSLGPGSYNEQF